A selection of T cell receptor beta chains follows, all from one sample in a study of technical replicates of blood from a handful of donors. The repertoire was sequenced with immunoSEQ multiplex PCR; TCRdb's copy has only in-frame clones and lacks some. The top ten clones hold 0.2% to 0.25% of a sample with about 80,000 clones, nearly 99% of them seen once. The sample comprised T cells isolated from PBMCs. All receptors derive from a human donor in good health. The CDR3 runs from the conserved cysteine through the conserved F or W. A D gene is named only where the DNA matches it firmly. The listing skips clone size in some rows; elsewhere it reads once, few, many or a size class.

v_call,d_call,clone_size,j_call,cdr3_length,cdr3_nt,cdr3_aa
TRBV2,TRBD2,once,TRBJ2-3,16,TGTGCCAGCAGGAGACTAGCGGGAGGTAACACAGATACGCAGTATTTT,CASRRLAGGNTDTQYF
TRBV4-2,TRBD1,-,TRBJ2-2,14,TGTGCCAGCACTTACAGGGGGTCGGGCGGGGAGCTGTTTTTT,CASTYRGSGGELFF
TRBV27,TRBD1,once,TRBJ1-2,14,TGTGCCAGCAGTTACGACAGGGGTAACTATGGCTACACCTTC,CASSYDRGNYGYTF
TRBV27,-,-,TRBJ1-4,13,TGTGCGACAGCGGGGGGATATAATGAAAAACTGTTTTTT,CATAGGYNEKLFF
TRBV5-1,TRBD2,-,TRBJ2-3,17,TGCGCCAGCAGCTCCGGAGTGGCTAGCGGGAGGTCAGATACGCAGTATTTT,CASSSGVASGRSDTQYF
TRBV19,-,-,TRBJ2-3,16,TGTGCCAGTAGTACTGTCAGGGCCCACTCCACAGATACGCAGTATTTT,CASSTVRAHSTDTQYF
TRBV5-1,TRBD1,-,TRBJ2-3,15,TGCGCCAGCAGCCTGGCGGGACAGGGCACAGATACGCAGTATTTT,CASSLAGQGTDTQYF
TRBV7-9,TRBD1,-,TRBJ1-1,17,TGTGCCAGCAGCCCTAAGGGAATCCGGGACAGGGACGTGCGGGCTTTCTTT,CASSPKGIRDRDVRAFF
TRBV6-1,TRBD2,-,TRBJ2-1,14,TGTGCCAGCATAGTACTAGCGGGACAAAATGAGCAGTTCTTC,CASIVLAGQNEQFF
TRBV6-5,TRBD1,-,TRBJ1-2,14,TGTGCCAGCAGATTCGGACAGGATAACTATGGCTACACCTTC,CASRFGQDNYGYTF
TRBV5-5,-,-,TRBJ1-4,14,TGTGCCAGCAGCCCACAGGGAGTAGGTGAAAAACTGTTTTTT,CASSPQGVGEKLFF
TRBV7-8,-,-,TRBJ2-7,13,TGTGCCAGCAGCTTAGTTAGCGGCTACGAGCAGTACTTC,CASSLVSGYEQYF
TRBV4-3,-,-,TRBJ1-1,14,TGCGCCAGCAGCCAATCCCTTATGAACACTGAAGCTTTCTTT,CASSQSLMNTEAFF
TRBV9,-,-,TRBJ2-7,13,TGTGCCAGCAGCGTTTACCTTAGCGGCGAGCAGTACTTC,CASSVYLSGEQYF
TRBV28,-,-,TRBJ2-2,15,TGTGCCAGCAGTTGGGGGACTTCTCACACCGGGGAGCTGTTTTTT,CASSWGTSHTGELFF
TRBV6-5,-,-,TRBJ1-2,12,TGTGCCAGCAGTTACGGATCAGGGGGCTACACCTTC,CASSYGSGGYTF
TRBV30,TRBD1,-,TRBJ1-2,15,TGTGCCTGGAGTGTACCGCACAGGGGCAGGGATGGCTACACCTTC,CAWSVPHRGRDGYTF
TRBV28,TRBD1,-,TRBJ1-5,13,TGTGCCAGCAGTCCAGGGGGCTGGCAGCCCCAGCATTTT,CASSPGGWQPQHF
TRBV11-2,TRBD2,-,TRBJ2-1,14,TGTGCCAGCAGGTCGGTTCAGGGAGGGGCCCAGCAGTTCTTC,CASRSVQGGAQQFF
TRBV6-1,TRBD2,once,TRBJ2-7,13,TGTGCCAGCAGGGCGGGAGGGCCCTACGAGCAGTACTTC,CASRAGGPYEQYF
TRBV9,TRBD2,-,TRBJ2-5,15,TGTGCCAGCAGCCCCCTGGCGGGAGGGGTAGAGACCCAGTACTTC,CASSPLAGGVETQYF
TRBV5-1,TRBD1,-,TRBJ1-1,13,TGCGCCAGCAGGCGGGACAGGGACACTGAAGCTTTCTTT,CASRRDRDTEAFF
TRBV27,TRBD2,-,TRBJ2-7,15,TGTGCCAGCAGTTTACAAGCGGGAGGGCCGACCGAGCAGTACTTC,CASSLQAGGPTEQYF
TRBV25-1,-,-,TRBJ2-7,13,TGTGCCAGCACCCCGGACTTGTCCTACGAGCAGTACTTC,CASTPDLSYEQYF